The present T cell receptor beta chain was sequenced within a study of blood T cell repertoires in COVID-19. The overall study: The study drew acute and convalescent COVID-19 samples from the United States, Italy and Spain. In each case, the material was cDNA or gDNA derived from T cells, B-cell-depleted T cells, or PBMCs.

Per the authors' pipeline: Nucleated cell number was recorded as an estimate derived from reference gene primer amplification. Some clones are missing from TCRdb's copy, which holds only in-frame ones; the method was immunoSEQ multiplex PCR. The V and J calls and clone size come from that table; D and trimming were worked out from the DNA. The sample includes 300,000 to 350,000 clones, 87% seen only once; the top ten take roughly a tenth. About this clone itself: The sample carries other DNA sequences with the same CDR3.

The CDR3 totals 12 residues. V shed 3 bases and J shed 7 bases, with 9 bases lying between them. Sequencing was done on a sample of peripheral blood. The rearrangement links TRBV12-3 or TRBV12-4 to TRBJ2-5; the D gene is possibly TRBD1 (6 bases). The clonotype comes from a young man with COVID-19, enrolled during active disease. CDR3 loop: CASSLGAGTQYF. In DNA form, the CDR3 reads TGTGCCAGCAGTTTGGGGGCAGGGACCCAGTACTTC.